Sequencing of this TCR beta chain was carried out in a study of T-cell reconstitution after alpha-beta-depleted transplantation in children. Study findings and constraints: Some patients' high day-60 TCRbeta diversity was traced to surviving recipient T cells and thymic progenitors. T-cell counts and diversity at one year following transplant were attributed mainly to newly produced T cells.

This clonotype was observed many times. Its target is unknown. TCRbeta library construction was performed incorporating unique molecular identifiers. One entry per CDR3 protein, called by TCRdb with MiXCR from the PCR reads. This sample yields hundreds of thousands of distinct CDR3 sequences, of which 10% to 15% are seen a single time; 0.65% to 0.9% belongs to the top ten. The ends lost 5 bases at V and 4 bases at J; junction bases unmatched: 8. The CDR3 totals 14 residues. Germline V CDR1 and CDR2: SEHNR, FQNEAQ (reference sequence). This chain links TRBV7-9 with TRBJ2-7; TRBD2 agrees at 7 bases. The source is a girl aged 2-10 years with congenital amegakaryocytic thrombocytopenia, due to receive a stem cell transplant. Here the sequenced sample was PBMCs, taken before TCRalphabeta/CD19-depleted stem cell transplant. CDR3: CASSPSGPRYEQYF. DNA of the CDR3: TGTGCCAGCAGCCCTAGCGGCCCCCGATACGAGCAGTACTTC.